This T cell receptor beta chain was captured in a study of T-cell memory formation after mild COVID-19. For the study at large: There were largely donor-specific TCR clusters.

TCRdb re-called the 5' RACE reads with MiXCR, one entry per CDR3 protein. The sample yields around 390,000 distinct CDR3 sequences, approximately 15% seen once. The CDR3 runs 13 residues. Germline trimming cut 4 bases from V and 6 bases from J; bases unmatched to any gene: 4. Germline V CDR1 and CDR2: KGHDR, SFDVKD. Material: PBMCs or a T cell subset sorted from them (not recorded which). The receptor was derived from a young man who had mild COVID-19 (a few samples of this study predate the infection). Cell type and time point are not known. The chain links TRBV24-1 to TRBJ1-1, with 7 bases lining up with TRBD1. In nucleotides, the CDR3 is TGTGCCACCAGTGACCATGGGACAGCTGAAGCTTTCTTT. As protein: CATSDHGTAEAFF.